The sample holds many counts of the clone carrying this TCR beta chain. Antigen specificity is unknown. The CDR3 end falls 3 residues outside the read, so it is completed with the germline J gene. Caucasian heritage predominated among both patients and controls. Blood samples were heparinized, about 4.5 to 9 ml per donor. Using immunoSEQ multiplex PCR, the repertoire was profiled, and TCRdb retains in-frame clones only, with some absent. The sample is made up of tens of thousands of clones, none counted only once. This sample is part of a study of T cell clonality in common variable immunodeficiency. General observations from the study: Common variable immunodeficiency TCR beta sequences reportedly had fewer deletions and N-nucleotide insertions. Fewer TCRbeta clones were shared among CVID subjects than controls.

Germline CDR1 SGHNT, CDR2 YYREEE (reference sequence). Trimming removed 0 bases at V and 4 bases at J, with 14 bases between. The CDR3 length is 15 residues. Sequenced material: peripheral blood mononuclear cells. The genes are TRBV5-4 and TRBJ2-7, with D maybe TRBD1 (7 bases). This receptor was identified in a person between 18 and 75 years old in good health. Partial CDR3 DNA: TGTGCCAGCAGCTTGGGGGGACAGACTAGTTACGAG. Translating gives CASSLGGQTSYE. The full-length CDR3 reads as CASSLGGQTSYEQYF.